This TCR beta chain originates from a study of breast tumors, draining lymph nodes, adjacent tissues. Study-level points and caveats: Tumor and nontumor repertoires were significantly more similar in luminal-like than in basal-like breast cancer.

Samples came from axillary lymph nodes draining the breast cancer. This clonotype was detected ten times or more. The antigen remains undetermined. TCRdb called the multiplex PCR reads again in MiXCR, with one record for every CDR3 protein. The profile shows some 120,000 distinct CDR3 sequences, about 20% of them singletons. This receptor was taken from a female donor with breast cancer. Some clones in this sample may be carry-over from other donors' samples. The source material was axillary lymph node tissue.

In DNA, the CDR3 is TGTGCCTGGAGTGGACTAGCGGGACGAGATACGCAGTATTTT. It is translated as CAWSGLAGRDTQYF. The chain has TRBV30 and TRBJ2-3; 11 nucleotides align to TRBD2. The ends lost 1 base at V and 5 bases at J; junction bases unmatched: 2. Germline V lookup: CDR1 GTSNPN, CDR2 SVGIG (reference sequence). This CDR3 has 14 residues.